This TCR beta chain stems from a study of memory CD8 T cells in hepatitis C reinfection. Study-level background: After reinfection, a couple of primary-infection resolvers became chronically infected. Pre-reinfection sampling occurred 55 to 20 weeks ahead of detected reinfection.

Data came from immunoSEQ multiplex PCR; TCRdb stores just in-frame clones and leaves some out. The sample carries over 50,000 clones, nearly 90% recorded once. Regarding time point: pre-reinfection, 55 to 20 weeks before reinfection detection. TCR sequencing was done directly ex vivo on sorted cells, without expansion in vitro. Total naive CD8 T cells were sorted as viable CD3+ CD8+ CD45RO- cells from two donors. Trimming removed 1 base from V and 1 base from J; junction bases left unmatched: 4. Germline V gene sequence: CDR1 SGDLS, CDR2 YYNGEE. This CDR3 has 15 residues. The chain joins TRBV9 to TRBJ2-5; 7 bases map to TRBD2. The sequenced material came from naive CD8+ T cells sorted from blood. The source of this sequence is a man aged 18 to 29 with hepatitis C virus infection. CDR3 residues: CASSVLGTTQETQYF. CDR3 nucleotide sequence: TGTGCCAGCAGCGTACTCGGGACTACCCAAGAGACCCAGTACTTC.